The 8 T cell receptor beta chains below come from one sample, sequenced in a study of blood T cell repertoires in COVID-19. TCRdb's copy holds only in-frame clones and misses some; the assay was immunoSEQ multiplex PCR. The data contain approximately 210,000 clones, roughly nine tenths of them singletons. Sequencing was done on a sample of peripheral blood. All receptors derive from a man aged 35 to 55 with active or convalescent COVID-19.

The sample holds one count of this clone. The chain employs TRBV10-1 and TRBJ2-7, with 7 bases fitting TRBD2. V lost 11 bases and J lost 2; bases outside the gene matches: 6. This CDR3 has 12 residues. Germline V gene sequence: CDR1 WNHNN, CDR2 SYGVQD (reference sequence). The CDR3 DNA reads TGCGCCGGGGGGGGATCTACCTACGAGCAGTACTTC. Its protein product is CAGGGSTYEQYF.

The gene calls are TRBV6-5 and TRBJ1-5, with D possibly being TRBD1 (5 bases). V lost 2 bases and J 4 bases, leaving 12 bases between the germline ends. This CDR3 contains 15 residues. In germline, CDR1 is MNHEY, CDR2 SVGAGI. The CDR3 DNA follows: TGTGCCAGCAGTTACGTCCAGGGTGGAAATCAGCCCCAGCATTTT. It yields the protein CASSYVQGGNQPQHF.

The gene calls are TRBV28 and TRBJ2-7; D might be TRBD2 (6 bases). The V gene's germline CDR1 is MDHEN and CDR2 SYDVKM. The V end lost 4 bases, the J end lost 2 bases, and 12 bases lay between the germline ends. The CDR3 contains 14 residues. Here the CDR3 reads CASSSRTKAYEQYF. The CDR3 DNA sequence: TGTGCCAGCAGTTCGAGGACTAAGGCCTACGAGCAGTACTTC.

The gene calls are TRBV10-1 and TRBJ2-3, with 9 nucleotides matching TRBD1. Germline V lookup: CDR1 WNHNN, CDR2 SYGVQD (reference sequence). This CDR3 has 14 residues. The trim removed 6 bases at V and 2 bases at J, leaving 3 bases unmatched. The CDR3 DNA is TGCGCCAGCAGAGACAGGGGGAACACAGATACGCAGTATTTT. As protein: CASRDRGNTDTQYF.

This chain connects TRBV18 to TRBJ1-2; tentatively, D is TRBD1 (6 bases). Looked up from germline, CDR1 is KGHSH and CDR2 is LQKENI. V gave up 3 bases and J gave up 8 bases, with 22 bases separating them. The CDR3 has 16 residues. CDR3 amino acids: CASSPTTRGTEDGYTF. CDR3 sequence (DNA): TGTGCCAGCTCACCCACCACCAGGGGCACTGAAGACGGCTACACCTTC.

V and J are TRBV4-1 and TRBJ1-5, with 9 positions matching TRBD1. J was trimmed by 7 bases and V by 2 bases; bases with no gene match: 6. The CDR3 runs 15 residues. Germline V lookup: CDR1 MGHRA, CDR2 YSYEKL. The CDR3 DNA follows: TGCGCCAGCAGCCAAACCCGACAGGGGGGACAGCCCCAGCATTTT. Translated, it gives CASSQTRQGGQPQHF.

CDR3 region: CASSLVGVSSYEQYF. DNA of the CDR3: TGCGCCAGCAGCTTGGTCGGGGTGAGCTCCTACGAGCAGTACTTC. The V and J genes are TRBV5-1 and TRBJ2-7; maybe TRBD2 (5 bases). Trimming stripped 0 bases from V and 0 bases from J, with 10 bases between. Germline V gene data show CDR1 as SGHRS and CDR2 as YFSETQ. The CDR3 totals 15 residues.

The rearrangement uses TRBV27 and TRBJ2-7; 8 bases map to TRBD1. CDR3 length equals 14 residues. Germline V gene data show CDR1 as MNHEY and CDR2 as SMNVEV (reference sequence). The V and J ends lost 4 bases and 4 bases, in that order; junction bases with no gene match: 6. The CDR3, as DNA: TGTGCCAGCAGTTACGCAGGGGGCTCATACGAGCAGTACTTC. It yields the protein CASSYAGGSYEQYF.